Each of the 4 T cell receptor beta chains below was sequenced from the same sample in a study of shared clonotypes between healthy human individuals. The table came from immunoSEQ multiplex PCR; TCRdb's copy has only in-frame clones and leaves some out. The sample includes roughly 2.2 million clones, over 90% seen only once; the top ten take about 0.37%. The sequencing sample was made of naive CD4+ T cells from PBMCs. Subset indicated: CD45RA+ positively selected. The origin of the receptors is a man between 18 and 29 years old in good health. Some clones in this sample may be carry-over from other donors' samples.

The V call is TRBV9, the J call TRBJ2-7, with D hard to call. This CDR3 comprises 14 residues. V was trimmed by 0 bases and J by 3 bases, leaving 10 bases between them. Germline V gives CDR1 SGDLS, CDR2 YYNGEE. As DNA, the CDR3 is TGTGCCAGCAGCGTAGACCACAATTTCTACGAGCAGTACTTC. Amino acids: CASSVDHNFYEQYF.

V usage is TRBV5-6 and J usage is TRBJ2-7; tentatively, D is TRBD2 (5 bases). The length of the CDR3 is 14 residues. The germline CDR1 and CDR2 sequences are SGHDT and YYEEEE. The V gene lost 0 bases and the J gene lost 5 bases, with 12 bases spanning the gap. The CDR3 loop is CASSLAPSGDEQYF. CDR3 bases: TGTGCCAGCAGCTTGGCCCCCTCCGGGGACGAGCAGTACTTC.

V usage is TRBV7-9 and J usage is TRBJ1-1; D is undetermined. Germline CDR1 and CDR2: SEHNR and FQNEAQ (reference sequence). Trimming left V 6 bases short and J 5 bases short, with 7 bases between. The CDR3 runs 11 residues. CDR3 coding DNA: TGTGCCAGCAGTTGGGGTACTGAAGCTTTCTTT. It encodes CASSWGTEAFF. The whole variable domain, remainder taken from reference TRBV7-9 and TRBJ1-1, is DTGVSQNPRHKITKRGQNVTFRCDPISEHNRLYWYRQTLGQGPEFLTYFQNEAQLEKSRLLSDRFSAERPKGSFSTLEIQRTEQGDSAMYLCASSWGTEAFFGQGTRLTVV.

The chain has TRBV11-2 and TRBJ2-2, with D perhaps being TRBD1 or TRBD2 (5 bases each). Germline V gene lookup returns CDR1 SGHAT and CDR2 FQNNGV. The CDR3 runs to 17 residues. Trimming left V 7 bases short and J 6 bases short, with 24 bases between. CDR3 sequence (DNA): TGTGCCAGCACTTCGCTCCGGGACCGGTTCCCGGCCGGGGAGCTGTTTTTT. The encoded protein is CASTSLRDRFPAGELFF.